The 5 T cell receptor beta chains below were found in one sample sequenced in a study of regulatory T cells in long-lasting Graves disease. As to time point: newly diagnosed GD, antithyroid drugs for less than 3 months. Construction of the TCR library relied on RNA isolated from PBMCs. HTBI primers from iRepertoire and Arm-PCR of CDR3 regions yielded the TCR beta libraries. One entry per CDR3 protein results from TCRdb running MiXCR on the multiplex PCR reads. The repertoire holds around 250,000 distinct CDR3 sequences, approximately 20% seen once, with 22% in the top ten. This specimen consisted of peripheral blood mononuclear cells (PBMCs), obtained at new diagnosis, from a patient treated with antithyroid drugs. The receptors originated from a female donor with Graves disease.

This clonotype was counted ten times or more. This chain links TRBV11-3 with TRBJ2-7; D is unclear. V lost 0 bases and J lost 7, with 7 bases in between. The CDR3 spans 12 residues. Looked up from germline, CDR1 is SGHNT and CDR2 is YENEEA. The CDR3 bases are TGTGCCAGCAGCTTAGATGACGGGGAGCAGTACTTC. Its translation is CASSLDDGEQYF.

The CDR3 here is CASSPTSGTETQYF. DNA of the CDR3: TGTGCCAGCAGCCCGACTAGCGGGACGGAGACCCAGTACTTC. V is TRBV12-3 or TRBV12-4 and J is TRBJ2-5, with 11 bases lining up with TRBD2. V lost 6 bases and J lost 5; bases outside the gene matches: 5. The CDR3 spans 14 residues.

In its sample, this clonotype was seen many times. The CDR3 is CAWKGSIPYEQYF. The CDR3 DNA reads as TGTGCCTGGAAAGGAAGCATTCCCTACGAGCAGTACTTC. The gene calls are TRBV30 and TRBJ2-7; D remains ambiguous. Trimming took 4 bases from V and 2 from J, leaving 12 bases between them. The length of the CDR3 is 13 residues. Germline CDR1 reads GTSNPN; CDR2 reads SVGIG (reference sequence). Complete variable domain (other parts from reference TRBV30 and TRBJ2-7): SQTIHQWPATLVQPVGSPLSLECTVEGTSNPNLYWYRQAAGRGLQLLFYSVGIGQISSEVPQNLSASRPQDRQFILSSKKLLLSDSGFYLCAWKGSIPYEQYFGPGTRLTVT.

Many counts were recorded for this clonotype. The gene calls are TRBV19 and TRBJ2-3; 9 bases line up with TRBD2. This CDR3 spans 15 amino acids. Germline loops: CDR1 LNHDA, CDR2 SQIVND (reference sequence). After removal of 5 bases from V and 5 bases from J, the junction contained 8 bases not matched to a gene. The CDR3 here is CASSPSGRTRDTQYF. CDR3 nucleotide sequence: TGTGCCAGTAGTCCAAGCGGGAGGACGAGAGATACGCAGTATTTT.

This clonotype was seen repeatedly, ten times or more. The chain combines TRBV10-3 with TRBJ2-3; TRBD2 aligns across 14 bases. CDR3 length equals 16 residues. Per germline, CDR1 ENHRY and CDR2 SYGVKD. V gave up 5 bases and J gave up 8 bases; unmatched junction bases: 9. The CDR3, as DNA: TGTGCCATCAGTCCAGGGACTAGCGGGAGTTACGGTACGCAGTATTTT. Translated, it gives CAISPGTSGSYGTQYF.